This entry describes one TCR beta chain. Its antigen is not identified. This entry is derived from a study of cytomegalovirus exposure and HLA in healthy donors. The study's findings and limits: CMV serostatus stood as the only immune exposure information on hand. The authors considered a cluster of highly shared sequence variants likely to be a sequencing artifact.

CDR1 MNHNS and CDR2 SASEGT come from the germline V gene. Germline trimming cut 2 bases from V and 6 bases from J; bases unmatched to any gene: 9. CDR3 length: 15 amino acids. PCR was performed using 60 Vbeta and 13 Jbeta primers. The data were produced by immunoSEQ multiplex PCR, yet TCRdb's version contains in-frame clones alone and is incomplete. The data show 160,000 or so clones, 80% seen once. The sequenced sample was PBMCs. The chain joins TRBV6-1 to TRBJ2-7; the match to TRBD2 covers 8 bases. This TCR was sampled from a male donor in good health and CMV-seropositive. The CDR3 sequence is CASSELAGNSGEQYF. The CDR3 DNA reads as TGTGCCAGCAGTGAACTAGCGGGTAACTCTGGCGAGCAGTACTTC.